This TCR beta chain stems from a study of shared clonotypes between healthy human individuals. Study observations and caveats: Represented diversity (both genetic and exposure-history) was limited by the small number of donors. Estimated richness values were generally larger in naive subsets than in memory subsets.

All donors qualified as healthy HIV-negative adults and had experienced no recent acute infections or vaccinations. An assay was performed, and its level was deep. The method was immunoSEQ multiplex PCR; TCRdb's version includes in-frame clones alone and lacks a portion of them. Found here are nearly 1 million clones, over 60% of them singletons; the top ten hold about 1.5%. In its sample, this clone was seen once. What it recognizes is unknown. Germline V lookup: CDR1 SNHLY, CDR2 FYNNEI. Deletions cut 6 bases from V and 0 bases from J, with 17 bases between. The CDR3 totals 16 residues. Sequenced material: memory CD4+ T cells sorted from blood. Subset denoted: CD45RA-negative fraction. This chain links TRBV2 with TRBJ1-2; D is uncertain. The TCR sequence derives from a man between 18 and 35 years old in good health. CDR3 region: CASRVLGPLSNYGYTF. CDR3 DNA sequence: TGTGCCAGCAGGGTGCTTGGCCCTTTATCTAACTATGGCTACACCTTC.